This is a list of T cell receptor beta chains from one sample in a study of control samples from healthy donors and cancer patients. Using immunoSEQ multiplex PCR, the repertoire was profiled, and TCRdb retains in-frame clones only, with some absent. The data hold tens of thousands of clones, with approximately 90% observed a single time. The specimen was blood. These receptors came from a woman in her 70s in good health. Each CDR3 is given with its conserved first and last residue. The order of the fields is CDR3 protein, CDR3 DNA, D gene, J gene, V gene, clone size. A D gene is named only where the DNA matches it firmly. Clone size is given for some rows only: seen once, a few or many times, or a class if the clone is expanded.

CASSSGPWNTEAFF TGTGCCAGCAGCTCGGGACCGTGGAACACTGAAGCTTTCTTT . TRBJ1-1 TRBV5-4 .
CASSLPQPNTEAFF TGTGCCAGCAGCCTTCCACAGCCGAACACTGAAGCTTTCTTT . TRBJ1-1 TRBV5-4 once
CASSSDSDEKLFF TGTGCCAGCAGTTCGGACAGTGATGAAAAACTGTTTTTT . TRBJ1-4 TRBV12-3/TRBV12-4 once
CASSLRGGRSGTGELFF TGTGCCAGCAGCCTCCGGGGGGGGCGGTCGGGCACCGGGGAGCTGTTTTTT TRBD2 TRBJ2-2 TRBV27 .
CASSQVGSYNEQFF TGCGCCAGCAGCCAAGTAGGATCCTACAATGAGCAGTTCTTC . TRBJ2-1 TRBV4-3 .
CASSSSIQGPQHF TGTGCCAGCAGTTCTTCAATTCAGGGGCCCCAGCATTTT . TRBJ1-5 TRBV11-2 .
CASSSPPDRPTYEQYF TGTGCCAGTAGTTCTCCCCCGGACAGGCCCACCTACGAGCAGTACTTC TRBD1 TRBJ2-7 TRBV19 .
CASSLGNQPQHF TGTGCCAGCAGCTTGGGCAATCAGCCCCAGCATTTT . TRBJ1-5 TRBV5-4 medium-sized
CASTLGRGDSPLHF TGTGCCAGCACCCTAGGACGGGGAGATTCACCCCTCCACTTT . TRBJ1-6 TRBV3-1/TRBV3-2 .
CASSFTADSPDGYTF TGTGCCAGCAGCTTCACCGCGGACAGCCCGGATGGCTACACCTTC . TRBJ1-2 TRBV5-6 .
CASSYSDGNQPQHF TGTGCCAGCAGTTACTCGGACGGCAATCAGCCCCAGCATTTT . TRBJ1-5 TRBV6-6 .
CASSSTTGDIQYF TGTGCCAGCAGCTCAACGACCGGAGACATTCAGTACTTC . TRBJ2-4 TRBV11-3 .
CASGGWANTEAFF TGTGCCAGCGGGGGGTGGGCGAACACTGAAGCTTTCTTT . TRBJ1-1 TRBV25-1 .